This T cell receptor (beta chain) comes out of a study of CXCR3-negative and CXCR3-positive naive CD8 T cells. Overall study findings and caveats: Upon cryopreservation, CXCR3 expression partially decreased, and most assays used fresh PBMCs. The study found comparably high diversity in both naive subsets and much lower diversity in memory CD8+ cells.

Germline values: CDR1 SQVTM, CDR2 ANQGSEA. This CDR3 is built from 13 residues. UMI-labeled TRB cDNA libraries were prepared by 5' RACE. One entry per CDR3 protein, without DNA, is what TCRdb gives after re-calling the 5' RACE reads. Reported are roughly 89,000 distinct CDR3 sequences; the ten largest clones contain over 1.5%. Of note for this clonotype: Its antigen is currently unknown.

V is TRBV29-1 and J is TRBJ2-7; there is no DNA to check the TCRdb D call of TRBD2. Specimen: naive CXCR3- CD8+ T cells from blood. This sample's subset: CD45RO-CCR7+CD27+CD95- naive CD8+ T cells lacking CXCR3 (TNR3-). The clonotype originates from a human donor in good health. Some clones in this sample may be carry-over from other donors' samples. CDR3 amino acids: CSADLAGGGEQYF.